The 5 T cell receptor beta chains listed next were all sequenced from one sample in a study of blood T cell repertoires in COVID-19. TCRdb's table, derived via immunoSEQ multiplex PCR, lists solely in-frame clones and lacks some. This sample has about 56,000 clones, with 75% to 90% found just once. Sequencing was carried out using peripheral blood. The receptors shown here come from a woman in her sixties or seventies with COVID-19, enrolled during active disease.

The chain has TRBV6-5 and TRBJ1-2, with 11 bases that match TRBD1. V gave up 6 bases and J gave up 4 bases; unmatched junction bases: 4. The CDR3 runs to 14 residues. Germline-derived CDR1 and CDR2 are MNHEY and SVGAGI. As DNA, the CDR3 is TGTGCCAGCAGGAGGGACAGGGGGAGCTATGGCTACACCTTC. This gives the protein CASRRDRGSYGYTF.

The V call is TRBV28, the J call TRBJ2-3; tentatively, D is TRBD2 (6 bases). Germline V CDR1 and CDR2: MDHEN, SYDVKM. V was clipped by 8 bases and J by 4 bases, with 13 bases between them. The CDR3 length is 13 residues. This chain's CDR3 is CASHSGEADTQYF. CDR3 nucleotides: TGTGCCAGCCATTCGGGAGAGGCAGATACGCAGTATTTT.

The genes are TRBV18 and TRBJ2-1; 8 bases align to TRBD1. J lost 6 bases, V lost 3 bases, and 7 bases had no gene match. CDR1 KGHSH and CDR2 LQKENI come from the germline V gene. The CDR3 is made up of 15 amino acids. The CDR3 DNA reads TGTGCCAGCTCACCCCTGACAGGGGCGGGCAATGAGCAGTTCTTC. This codes for CASSPLTGAGNEQFF.

V usage is TRBV18 and J usage is TRBJ2-7, with TRBD2 as a possible D gene (6 bases). Germline V gives CDR1 KGHSH, CDR2 LQKENI. CDR3 length: 13 residues. V was trimmed by 3 bases and J by 6 bases, leaving 12 bases between them. CDR3 sequence reads: CASSPGTPLEQYF. The CDR3, as DNA: TGTGCCAGCTCACCGGGGACTCCCCTCGAGCAGTACTTC.

J is TRBJ2-7 and V is TRBV6-1; 7 positions agree with TRBD2. The CDR3 is 15 residues long. CDR1 and CDR2 (germline): MNHNS, SASEGT. The V and J ends lost 1 base and 3 bases, in that order; junction bases with no gene match: 6. The CDR3 coding sequence is TGTGCCAGCAGTGAAGGCAGCGCGGGGGTCTACGAGCAGTACTTC. It specifies CASSEGSAGVYEQYF.